This T cell receptor beta chain is from a study of blood T cell repertoires in COVID-19. About the study: Material from acute and convalescent COVID-19 was sourced from the United States, Italy and Spain. In each case, the material was cDNA or gDNA derived from T cells, B-cell-depleted T cells, or PBMCs.

Some clones are missing from TCRdb's copy, which holds only in-frame ones; the method was immunoSEQ multiplex PCR. The table lists some 200,000 clones, over 75% of them singletons, with approximately 5.9% in the top ten. V was cut by 4 bases and J by 0 bases, with 17 bases left in between. CDR3 length: 17 residues. The germline V gene encodes CDR1 SNHLY and CDR2 FYNNEI. The TCR originated in an elderly man with acute or convalescent COVID-19. Sample: peripheral blood. This chain links TRBV2 with TRBJ2-3; possibly TRBD1 for D (5 bases). CDR3 DNA: TGTGCCAGCAGTGCGGCAGGGCTGGCGATTAGCACAGATACGCAGTATTTT. Its translation: CASSAAGLAISTDTQYF.